This record covers a single T cell receptor beta chain. These data belong to a study of blood T cell repertoires in COVID-19. As for the study in general: Samples of COVID-19 (acute and convalescent) were obtained from the United States, Italy and Spain. T cells, B-cell-depleted T cells, or PBMCs supplied cDNA or gDNA.

The CDR3 extends over 18 amino acids. Germline CDR1 and CDR2: SGHRS and YFSETQ. V lost 4 bases and J lost 6; bases outside the gene matches: 12. How the authors handled the data: Amplification from reference gene primers served as the basis for estimated nucleated cell counts. Sequencing was performed with immunoSEQ multiplex PCR; in TCRdb, only in-frame clones are kept and a portion is missing. V, J and clone size derive from that table, while D and trimming were established from the DNA sequence. Among tens of thousands of clones listed, under 95% were seen once. The sample taken for sequencing was peripheral blood. The receptor's source is a human donor in a cohort sampled during active COVID-19. This chain uses TRBV5-1 with TRBJ2-4, with TRBD2 matching over 14 bases. The CDR3 DNA follows: TGCGCCAGCAGCCCGTCTGGGACTAGCGGGAGTATAGGAAACATTCAGTACTTC. Translated: CASSPSGTSGSIGNIQYF.